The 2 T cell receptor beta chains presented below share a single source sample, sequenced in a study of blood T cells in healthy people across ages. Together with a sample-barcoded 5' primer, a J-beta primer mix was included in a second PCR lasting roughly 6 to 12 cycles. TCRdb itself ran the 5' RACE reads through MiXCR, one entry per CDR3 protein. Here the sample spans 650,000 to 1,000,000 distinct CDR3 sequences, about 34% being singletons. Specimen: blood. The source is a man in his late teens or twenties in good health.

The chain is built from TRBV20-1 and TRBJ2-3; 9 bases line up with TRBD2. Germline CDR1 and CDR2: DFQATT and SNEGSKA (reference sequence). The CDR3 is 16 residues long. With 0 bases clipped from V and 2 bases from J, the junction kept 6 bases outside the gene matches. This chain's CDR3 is CSARDPSGGYTDTQYF. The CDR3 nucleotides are TGCAGTGCTAGAGATCCCAGCGGGGGGTACACAGATACGCAGTATTTT.

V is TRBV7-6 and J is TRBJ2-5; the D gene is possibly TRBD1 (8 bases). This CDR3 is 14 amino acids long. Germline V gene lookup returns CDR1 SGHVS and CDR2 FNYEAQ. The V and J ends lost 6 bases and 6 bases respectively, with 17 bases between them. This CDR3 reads CASRPIQGGQTQYF. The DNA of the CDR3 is TGTGCCAGCAGGCCAATACAGGGGGGGCAGACCCAGTACTTC. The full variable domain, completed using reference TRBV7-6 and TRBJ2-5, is GAGVSQSPRYKVTKRGQDVALRCDPISGHVSLYWYRQALGQGPEFLTYFNYEAQQDKSGLPNDRFSAERPEGSISTLTIQRTEQRDSAMYRCASRPIQGGQTQYFGPGTRLLVL.